Given below is one TCR beta chain in context. Its cognate antigen has yet to be identified. The sample holds no much larger clone one base away, and base qualities are not on file. The CDR3 goes from the cysteine to the phenylalanine over 15 residues. Of all the DNA, just the CDR3 is kept, 45 bases in frame from base 1. Germline trimming amounts to 3 bases on V and 5 bases on J, with 8 as the count of junction bases outside the gene matches. Looking up the germline V gene (reference sequence) yields CDR1 SEHNR and CDR2 FQNEAQ. The data stem from a study of blood T cell repertoires in COVID-19 (dated by TCRdb to 2020 to 2021). About the full investigation: Samples covering the acute and convalescent phases of COVID-19 were provided by collaborators in the United States, Italy and Spain. The prospective study material was composed of cDNA or gDNA derived from T cells, B-cell-depleted T cells, or PBMCs. Deeply sampled blood TCRbeta repertoires from subjects exposed to, actively infected with, or recovered from COVID-19 were included in the dataset. The repertoires were released in a freely available public database intended as a resource for research on the immune response to SARS-CoV-2. Samples were obtained from the ongoing ImmuneRACE study (first 160 participants) and from about 1,300 subjects provided by 6 global collaborators. A de-identified subject ID, COVID-19 status, age in years and sex were almost always included in the sample metadata. Where available, HLA class I and class II types were taken from metadata supplied by the sample provider and were not determined by assay-based typing. The study at large found these results: The amount of clinical and demographic metadata varied by source and participant and was provided uncurated.

In Seattle, one collaborating source enrolled patients while the infection was active and tracked those patients longitudinally over the course of disease. Whole blood was collected in K2EDTA tubes by collaborating institutions according to the institutions' own protocols. For TCRbeta analysis, collaborators shipped samples as frozen whole blood, isolated PBMCs, or DNA extracted from either of those sample types. TCRbeta CDR3 regions were amplified from genomic DNA using the immunoSEQ Assay, a bias-controlled multiplex PCR. The study's own analysis went as follows. Within the assay, amplification of reference gene primers was used to estimate how many nucleated cells each sample contained. To quantify the absolute abundance of each unique TCRbeta CDR3 rearrangement, sequence reads were collapsed and filtered. Productive Simpson clonality was computed per sample as the square root of Simpson's diversity index over productive rearrangements. Sourced from immuneACCESS, this table was stored by TCRdb with only in-frame sequences that have V and J called. A share of the clones is absent; for the studies checked, an unresolved V gene accounts for under half, and the remainder has no known explanation. Clone size and the V and J calls come from that table; the DNA yielded D and trimming. The sample has roughly 240,000 clones on record, 86% of them singletons. The top ten clonotypes cover approximately 6% of the sample.

The specimen sequenced was peripheral blood. The sequence was collected from an elderly woman with COVID-19, enrolled during active disease. The V gene is TRBV7-9 and the J gene is TRBJ2-5; TRBD2 lines up with 8 middle nucleotides. CDR3 protein: CASSLGSGDLETQYF. The nucleotide sequence is TGTGCCAGCAGCTTGGGTAGCGGGGATCTGGAGACCCAGTACTTC.